Following are 3 T cell receptor beta chains from one sample sequenced in a study of blood T cells in healthy people across ages. With a J-beta primer mix and a sample-barcoded 5' primer, a second PCR ran about 7 to 12 cycles. TCRdb independently ran MiXCR on the 5' RACE reads; one entry per CDR3 protein. Here the sample spans about 1.5 million distinct CDR3 sequences, 42% being singletons. Sequenced material: blood. The receptors were sampled from a woman aged 18-29 years in good health.

Details on this clonotype: A read error may be the cause here, since a much bigger clone is one base away. This chain uses TRBV12-3 or TRBV12-4 with TRBJ1-4, with no clear D. The CDR3 sequence is 14 residues long. Between the trimmed V and J ends, which lost 5 bases and 8 bases, there was a span of 15 bases. The CDR3 region is CASSVERKGEKLFF. In DNA, the CDR3 is TGTGCCAGCAGTGTAGAGAGGAAGGGCGAAAAACTGTTTTTT.

This chain joins TRBV13 and TRBJ2-7; the D gene could be TRBD1 or TRBD2 (5 bases each). CDR3 length: 13 residues. Germline CDR1 reads PRHDT; CDR2 reads FYEKMQ (reference sequence). V lost 5 bases and J lost 5, with 13 bases in between. CDR3 loop: CASSTNLGDEQYF. CDR3 coding DNA: TGTGCCAGCAGCACAAACCTGGGGGACGAGCAGTACTTC.

The V and J genes are TRBV5-1 and TRBJ1-6; D not resolved. The germline CDR1 and CDR2 sequences are SGHRS and YFSETQ. CDR3 size: 12 residues. Trimming took 3 bases from V and 7 from J, leaving 5 bases between them. Here the CDR3 DNA reads TGCGCCAGCAGCTCGGAGAATTCACCCCTCCACTTT. It is translated as CASSSENSPLHF.